A selection of T cell receptor beta chains follows, all from one sample in a study of T cells in Graves' hyperthyroidism and ophthalmopathy. TCRdb redid the calling of the multiplex PCR reads with MiXCR, one entry per CDR3 protein. Found here are some 180,000 distinct CDR3 sequences, roughly a sixth of them singletons; the top ten hold more than 50%. The specimen sequenced was blood. These receptors were collected from a woman aged 45-59 years with Graves' hyperthyroidism. CDR3s include the opening cysteine and the closing phenylalanine or tryptophan. A D gene is named only where the DNA matches it firmly. Clone size is not always given. Where it is, it says once, few, many or a class for expanded clones.

J gene | V gene | D gene | clone size | CDR3 protein | CDR3 DNA
TRBJ1-1 | TRBV27 | - | few | CASSRGGEAFF | TGTGCCAGCAGTCGGGGCGGTGAAGCTTTCTTT
TRBJ2-2 | TRBV25-1 | TRBD1 | few | CGTGARTGELFF | TGTGGGACAGGGGCGAGGACCGGGGAGCTGTTTTTT
TRBJ2-5 | TRBV19 | - | many | CASSGGWETQYF | TGTGCCAGTTCAGGAGGGTGGGAGACCCAGTACTTC
TRBJ2-1 | TRBV6-6 | TRBD2 | many | CASSYGTRNNEQFF | TGTGCCAGCAGTTACGGGACTAGGAACAATGAGCAGTTCTTC
TRBJ1-4 | TRBV9 | - | few | CASSVGGGRLFF | TGTGCCAGCAGCGTAGGAGGGGGAAGACTGTTTTTT
TRBJ2-1 | TRBV6-1 | - | many | CASTAGPGINEQFF | TGTGCCAGCACCGCCGGCCCCGGGATCAATGAGCAGTTCTTC
TRBJ1-1 | TRBV6-2/TRBV6-3 | TRBD1 | few | CASKNQGALRGTEAFF | TGTGCCAGCAAAAACCAGGGGGCGCTCCGGGGGACTGAAGCTTTCTTT
TRBJ1-6 | TRBV28 | - | many | CASSSYLGVGYSPLHF | TGTGCCAGCAGTTCATACTTAGGGGTTGGTTATTCACCCCTCCACTTT
TRBJ2-7 | TRBV7-2 | - | - | CASSLDSALEQYF | TGTGCCAGCAGCTTGGACAGCGCCCTGGAGCAGTACTTC
TRBJ2-7 | TRBV28 | TRBD2 | many | CASSDRLARDEQYF | TGTGCCAGCAGTGACCGACTAGCGAGGGACGAGCAGTACTTC
TRBJ2-5 | TRBV15 | - | many | CATSRGKETQYF | TGTGCCACCAGCCGGGGAAAAGAGACCCAGTACTTC
TRBJ1-5 | TRBV16 | - | - | CASMLGGIQPQHF | TGTGCCAGCATGCTAGGAGGGATTCAGCCCCAGCATTTT
TRBJ1-4 | TRBV19 | - | - | CASSIDRGEKLFF | TGTGCCAGTAGTATAGACAGGGGTGAAAAACTGTTTTTT
TRBJ1-1 | TRBV10-1 | - | - | CASSPAGQNTEAFF | TGCGCCAGCAGTCCGGCAGGGCAGAACACTGAAGCTTTCTTT
TRBJ2-1 | TRBV3-1 | TRBD2 | few | CASSQASGNSYNEQFF | TGTGCCAGCAGCCAAGCTAGCGGAAACTCCTACAATGAGCAGTTCTTC
TRBJ2-1 | TRBV25-1 | TRBD2 | once | CASSERASGRSPYNEQFF | TGTGCCAGCAGTGAACGGGCTAGCGGGAGGAGTCCCTACAATGAGCAGTTCTTC
TRBJ1-1 | TRBV9 | - | many | CASSSAHEAFF | TGTGCCAGCAGCTCGGCACATGAAGCTTTCTTT
TRBJ2-3 | TRBV20-1 | TRBD2 | few | CSARPTSVDTQYF | TGCAGTGCTAGACCCACTAGCGTTGATACGCAGTATTTT
TRBJ1-1 | TRBV12-3/TRBV12-4 | - | - | CASSPSKTGPGGTEAFF | TGTGCCAGCAGCCCCTCAAAGACAGGACCCGGGGGCACTGAAGCTTTCTTT
TRBJ1-3 | TRBV6-1 | - | many | CASSDSGDGNTIYF | TGTGCCAGCAGTGACTCCGGAGATGGAAACACCATATATTTT
TRBJ2-2 | TRBV5-1 | - | many | CASSRSAGDTGELFF | TGCGCCAGCAGCCGCTCAGCGGGTGACACCGGGGAGCTGTTTTTT
TRBJ2-3 | TRBV7-8 | TRBD1 | many | CASSKDRGQDTQYF | TGTGCCAGCAGCAAAGACAGGGGGCAGGATACGCAGTATTTT
TRBJ2-2 | TRBV20-1 | TRBD1 | many | CSALTGGNTGELFF | TGCAGTGCTTTGACAGGGGGTAACACCGGGGAGCTGTTTTTT
TRBJ1-2 | TRBV20-1 | - | - | CSAEDSLFNYGYTF | TGCAGTGCTGAAGACAGCCTCTTCAACTATGGCTACACCTTC
TRBJ1-5 | TRBV19 | - | - | CASSTARSNQPQHF | TGTGCCAGTAGTACAGCCAGGAGCAATCAGCCCCAGCATTTT
TRBJ2-1 | TRBV2 | TRBD1 | many | CASSDDRDGSNEQFF | TGTGCCAGCAGTGACGACAGGGACGGATCAAATGAGCAGTTCTTC
TRBJ2-1 | TRBV7-2 | - | many | CASSLAGDKQFF | TGTGCCAGCAGCTTAGCGGGGGACAAGCAGTTCTTC
TRBJ2-7 | TRBV12-3/TRBV12-4 | - | few | CASSRDSPYEQYF | TGTGCCAGCAGTCGAGACAGCCCCTACGAGCAGTACTTC
TRBJ2-4 | TRBV19 | TRBD1 | - | CASSIDTGQILAKNIQYF | TGTGCCAGTAGTATAGACACGGGACAGATATTAGCCAAAAACATTCAGTACTTC
TRBJ2-7 | TRBV28 | - | many | CASSSAGPSYEQYF | TGTGCCAGCAGTTCCGCGGGACCCTCCTACGAGCAGTACTTC
TRBJ2-1 | TRBV19 | - | - | CASSIGSGQFF | TGTGCCAGTAGTATTGGTTCGGGGCAGTTCTTC
TRBJ2-7 | TRBV28 | TRBD1 | - | CASSLSQGAYEQYF | TGTGCCAGCAGTTTATCCCAGGGGGCCTACGAGCAGTACTTC
TRBJ2-6 | TRBV27 | TRBD2 | few | CASKKRGGGVGANVLTF | TGTGCCAGCAAAAAGCGGGGAGGAGGAGTTGGGGCCAACGTCCTGACTTTC
TRBJ1-2 | TRBV5-1 | TRBD1 | - | CASRPGTAYSGYTF | TGCGCCAGCAGGCCCGGGACAGCGTATAGTGGCTACACCTTC
TRBJ1-5 | TRBV28 | - | few | CASIPDGGPTQPQHF | TGTGCCAGCATTCCTGACGGGGGGCCGACTCAGCCCCAGCATTTT
TRBJ1-2 | TRBV28 | - | many | CASSLPFPRQAGRGYGYTF | TGTGCCAGCAGTTTACCCTTTCCTCGACAGGCCGGAAGGGGCTATGGCTACACCTTC
TRBJ1-1 | TRBV10-3 | - | - | CAISEKTVEAFF | TGTGCCATCAGTGAGAAGACAGTTGAAGCTTTCTTT
TRBJ1-1 | TRBV5-4 | TRBD1 | - | CASRKTGATEAFF | TGTGCCAGCAGAAAGACAGGGGCCACTGAAGCTTTCTTT
TRBJ2-2 | TRBV3-1 | - | - | CASSLSGAGELFF | TGTGCCAGCAGCCTCTCAGGGGCCGGGGAGCTGTTTTTT
TRBJ2-3 | TRBV5-1 | - | many | CASSLDIGAGDTQYF | TGCGCCAGCAGCTTGGATATCGGGGCGGGAGATACGCAGTATTTT
TRBJ2-3 | TRBV3-1 | TRBD2 | - | CASSQASSGTYTDTQYF | TGTGCCAGCAGCCAAGCCTCTAGCGGTACTTACACAGATACGCAGTATTTT
TRBJ2-5 | TRBV20-1 | TRBD1 | many | CSAREVRGSWETQYF | TGCAGTGCTAGAGAGGTCAGGGGGTCATGGGAGACCCAGTACTTC
TRBJ2-5 | TRBV5-1 | TRBD2 | - | CASSLTSGSKTQYF | TGCGCCAGCAGCTTAACTAGCGGGAGTAAGACCCAGTACTTC
TRBJ2-1 | TRBV7-2 | TRBD1 | - | CASNSAGTGTYNEQFF | TGTGCCAGCAACTCGGCCGGGACAGGGACCTACAATGAGCAGTTCTTC
TRBJ2-5 | TRBV6-6 | TRBD2 | many | CASSYGAGGPPETQYF | TGTGCCAGCAGTTACGGGGCGGGAGGACCCCCAGAGACCCAGTACTTC
TRBJ2-1 | TRBV7-2 | - | few | CASSLNRDYYNEQFF | TGTGCCAGCAGCTTAAACAGAGACTATTACAATGAGCAGTTCTTC
TRBJ2-7 | TRBV10-2 | - | - | CASSRGTAPKGYEQYF | TGCGCCAGCAGTCGGGGGACCGCCCCCAAAGGTTACGAGCAGTACTTC
TRBJ2-7 | TRBV30 | TRBD1 | - | CAWSAEGQPRDEQYF | TGTGCCTGGAGCGCCGAGGGACAGCCGAGGGACGAGCAGTACTTC
TRBJ2-1 | TRBV15 | - | few | CATCRDGGDEQFF | TGTGCCACCTGCAGAGACGGTGGGGATGAGCAGTTCTTC
TRBJ2-5 | TRBV3-1 | - | many | CASSPEASGETQYF | TGTGCCAGCAGCCCAGAGGCGTCGGGAGAGACCCAGTACTTC
TRBJ2-2 | TRBV3-1 | - | many | CASSQDEGGDTGELFF | TGTGCCAGCAGCCAAGACGAGGGAGGCGACACCGGGGAGCTGTTTTTT
TRBJ2-1 | TRBV3-1 | TRBD2 | - | CASNTRLAGDNEQFF | TGTGCCAGCAACACCCGACTAGCGGGTGACAATGAGCAGTTCTTC
TRBJ2-4 | TRBV6-1 | - | many | CASTANIQYF | TGTGCCAGCACCGCAAACATTCAGTACTTC
TRBJ2-7 | TRBV3-1 | TRBD2 | many | CASSGGRYEQYF | TGTGCCAGCAGTGGCGGGAGGTACGAGCAGTACTTC
TRBJ1-2 | TRBV7-9 | TRBD1 | - | CASSSAGTEVSYGYTF | TGTGCCAGCAGCTCAGCTGGGACAGAAGTAAGTTATGGCTACACCTTC